By share, the clone carrying this T cell receptor (beta chain) ranks as medium-sized. Its antigen is as yet unknown. Since it is a stray read in a library aimed at alpha chains, this beta chain has a size that is not meaningful. Time point described: sample taken at primary tumor resection. Whole RNA obtained from tumor, nontumor lung or frozen PBMC underwent sequencing without sorting. The data were taken from a study of spatial heterogeneity in lung cancer. Each TCR cDNA molecule carried a unique molecular identifier. Via MiXCR, TCRdb re-called the 5' RACE reads, giving one row per CDR3 protein. In the table there are about 7,900 distinct CDR3 sequences, approximately 4.6% of which are singletons. Findings and caveats of the study: Ubiquitous expanded tumor TCRs appeared in blood more at resection than follow-up.

The germline V gene has CDR1 SGHRS and CDR2 YFSETQ. The CDR3 covers 12 residues. The V and J ends lost 3 bases and 6 bases respectively, with 6 bases between them. This clonotype originated in a male donor with early-stage non-small cell lung cancer. The sequencing here drew on PBMCs, taken at surgery. V and J are TRBV5-1 and TRBJ2-2; D possibly corresponds to TRBD1 (6 bases). The CDR3 spells CASSSGAGELFF. As DNA, the CDR3 is TGCGCCAGCAGCTCAGGGGCCGGGGAGCTGTTTTTT. The entire variable domain, with the rest obtained from reference TRBV5-1 and TRBJ2-2, is as follows: KAGVTQTPRYLIKTRGQQVTLSCSPISGHRSVSWYQQTPGQGLQFLFEYFSETQRNKGNFPGRFSGRQFSNSRSEMNVSTLELGDSALYLCASSSGAGELFFGEGSRLTVL.